A single sample is the source of the 29 T cell receptor beta chains below, sequenced in a study of graft-versus-host responses after intestinal transplantation. The table came from immunoSEQ multiplex PCR; TCRdb's copy has only in-frame clones and leaves some out. The repertoire holds 90,000 to 150,000 clones, approximately 95% seen once, with more than 2.5% in the top ten. These receptors have no known antigen. This specimen was unstimulated CD8+ T cells sorted from spleen or lymph node cells, taken before intestinal transplant. The receptors were gathered from a human donor who received an intestinal transplant.

The chain has TRBV9 and TRBJ2-1; TRBD2 matches at 9 bases. CDR1 is SGDLS, CDR2 YYNGEE, per germline. This CDR3 is built from 16 residues. J gave up 7 bases and V 2 bases, and 10 bases lay outside the gene matches. CDR3 region: CASSVVVAGAGNEQFF. The CDR3 coding sequence is TGTGCCAGCAGCGTTGTCGTAGCGGGAGCGGGAAATGAGCAGTTCTTC.

The chain joins TRBV7-9 to TRBJ2-7; D is perhaps TRBD1 or TRBD2 (5 bases each). The V gene lost 3 bases and the J gene lost 7 bases, with 19 bases spanning the gap. CDR1 and CDR2 from the germline V gene are SEHNR and FQNEAQ (reference sequence). This CDR3 contains 15 residues. CDR3 region: CASSFHTGPTGEQYF. In DNA form, the CDR3 reads TGTGCCAGCAGCTTTCATACGGGACCTACGGGGGAGCAGTACTTC.

On this clone itself: Germline is not matched at one junction end, which may reflect a read error. The genes are TRBV29-1 and TRBJ2-1; no definite D call. CDR1 SQVTM and CDR2 ANQGSEA come from the germline V gene. The CDR3 runs 12 residues. The CDR3 here is CSVEGYHNEQFF. CDR3 sequence (DNA): TGCAGCGTAGAAGGGTATCACAATGAGCAGTTCTTC.

The CDR3 protein is CASSPWTGTTHYEQYF. The CDR3 DNA is TGTGCCAGCAGTCCTTGGACCGGGACAACGCACTACGAGCAGTACTTC. This chain connects TRBV2 to TRBJ2-7; TRBD1 is a possible D gene (6 bases). CDR3 size: 16 residues. Deletions cut 5 bases from V and 3 bases from J, with 20 bases between. The germline V gene has CDR1 SNHLY and CDR2 FYNNEI. The full variable domain, completed using reference TRBV2 and TRBJ2-7, is EPEVTQTPSHQVTQMGQEVILRCVPISNHLYFYWYRQILGQKVEFLVSFYNNEISEKSEIFDDQFSVERPDGSNFTLKIRSTKLEDSAMYFCASSPWTGTTHYEQYFGPGTRLTVT.

This clone has a single count. The genes are TRBV25-1 and TRBJ2-3, with 10 bases fitting TRBD2. The CDR3 loop spans 15 amino acids. V lost 5 bases, J lost 3 bases, and 5 bases stayed unmatched. Germline V gene sequence: CDR1 MGHDK, CDR2 SYGVNS. The DNA for the CDR3 is TGTGCCAGCAGTTTCCTAGCGGGAGAAACAGATACGCAGTATTTT. It specifies CASSFLAGETDTQYF.

The chain carries TRBV5-1 and TRBJ2-4; D unclear. Trimming removed 0 bases at V and 7 bases at J, with 2 bases between. This CDR3 has 11 amino acids. The V gene's germline CDR1 is SGHRS and CDR2 YFSETQ. In DNA, the CDR3 is TGCGCCAGCAGCTTGGACAACATTCAGTACTTC. Its protein product is CASSLDNIQYF. Based on the CDR3 plus reference TRBV5-1 and TRBJ2-4, the full variable domain is KAGVTQTPRYLIKTRGQQVTLSCSPISGHRSVSWYQQTPGQGLQFLFEYFSETQRNKGNFPGRFSGRQFSNSRSEMNVSTLELGDSALYLCASSLDNIQYFGAGTRLSVL.

This chain links TRBV19 with TRBJ1-2, with D possibly being TRBD1 (5 bases). V lost 1 base, J lost 6 bases, and 24 bases lay in between. This CDR3 has 18 residues. CDR1 and CDR2 from the germline V gene are LNHDA and SQIVND (reference sequence). CDR3 region: CASSIVSRDVFWENGYTF. In nucleotides, the CDR3 is TGTGCCAGTAGTATAGTCTCCAGGGACGTATTTTGGGAAAATGGCTACACCTTC.

V gene TRBV27 combines with J gene TRBJ1-4; unclear D gene. V was pared by 1 base and J by 10 bases, with 4 bases between. Germline V gene data show CDR1 as MNHEY and CDR2 as SMNVEV (reference sequence). CDR3 length: 11 residues. CDR3 residues: CASSLYGKLFF. The CDR3 coding sequence is TGTGCCAGCAGTTTATACGGAAAACTGTTTTTT.

The chain has TRBV19 and TRBJ2-5; 7 bases map to TRBD2. The J call could be wrong; TRBJ2-7 is a better fit for the DNA end. CDR3 length equals 14 residues. The germline V gene encodes CDR1 LNHDA and CDR2 SQIVND (reference sequence). CDR3: CASSNPGGGYEQYF. The CDR3 DNA follows: TGTGCCAGTAGCAACCCTGGGGGGGGCTACGAGCAGTACTTC.

The table lists this clone with a few counts. This chain joins TRBV6-4 and TRBJ2-3; 12 positions match TRBD2. CDR1 and CDR2 from the germline V gene are MRHNA and SNTAGT. J gave up 3 bases and V 5 bases, and 6 bases lay outside the gene matches. The CDR3 contains 16 residues. CDR3 sequence (DNA): TGTGCCAGCAGTCAGACTAGCGGGAGAGGTACAGATACGCAGTATTTT. Its translation: CASSQTSGRGTDTQYF.

The rearrangement uses TRBV5-6 and TRBJ2-1; TRBD1 aligns across 11 bases. This CDR3 comprises 14 residues. Trimming took 2 bases from V and 7 from J; bases not matched to a gene: 2. Germline lookup yields CDR1 SGHDT and CDR2 YYEEEE. CDR3 in amino acids: CASSFGTGGNEQFF. The DNA for the CDR3 is TGTGCCAGCAGCTTCGGGACAGGGGGTAATGAGCAGTTCTTC. Using reference TRBV5-6 and TRBJ2-1 for the parts outside the CDR3, the full variable domain is DAGVTQSPTHLIKTRGQQVTLRCSPKSGHDTVSWYQQALGQGPQFIFQYYEEEERQRGNFPDRFSGHQFPNYSSELNVNALLLGDSALYLCASSFGTGGNEQFFGPGTRLTVL.

This clone was counted a single time. V gene TRBV7-6 combines with J gene TRBJ1-1, with no clear D. Germline-derived CDR1 and CDR2 are SGHVS and FNYEAQ. This CDR3 is 12 amino acids long. V lost 5 bases and J lost 5, with 9 bases in between. Here the CDR3 reads CASSPLETEAFF. CDR3 DNA sequence: TGTGCCAGCAGCCCTCTAGAGACTGAAGCTTTCTTT.

The chain combines TRBV2 with TRBJ2-1; 9 bases align to TRBD2. This CDR3 spans 13 amino acids. Germline V gene lookup returns CDR1 SNHLY and CDR2 FYNNEI. V lost 7 bases, J lost 2 bases, and 0 bases stayed unmatched. The DNA for the CDR3 is TGTGCCAGCACTAGCGGGGCCTACAATGAGCAGTTCTTC. It codes for CASTSGAYNEQFF.

This sequence joins TRBV19 and TRBJ2-2, with TRBD1 identical over 8 bases. The germline gives CDR1 LNHDA, CDR2 SQIVND (reference sequence). Germline trimming cut 3 bases from V and 6 bases from J; bases unmatched to any gene: 9. The CDR3 sequence is 16 residues long. The CDR3 spells CASSMYRDRFAGELFF. CDR3 DNA sequence: TGTGCCAGTAGTATGTACCGGGACAGGTTCGCCGGGGAGCTGTTTTTT.

The chain combines TRBV19 with TRBJ2-2, with 8 bases identical to TRBD2. The CDR3 consists of 16 residues. V gave up 3 bases and J gave up 2 bases; unmatched junction bases: 5. Per germline, CDR1 LNHDA and CDR2 SQIVND (reference sequence). The CDR3 nucleotides are TGTGCCAGTAGTATGTGGCTAGCGGGTAACACCGGGGAGCTGTTTTTT. Its protein is CASSMWLAGNTGELFF.

The chain recombines TRBV6-5 with TRBJ1-2, with TRBD1 matching over 9 bases. The CDR3 has 14 residues. Unmatched junction bases numbered 10, after V lost 9 bases and J lost 5 bases. CDR1 and CDR2 from the germline V gene are MNHEY and SVGAGI. The CDR3 region has the DNA TGTGCCAGTCATACGGGACAGGGTTTATATGGCTACACCTTC. Its translation is CASHTGQGLYGYTF.

This clone has a handful of counts. This rearrangement joins TRBV15 to TRBJ2-5, with no clear D. The V gene's germline CDR1 is LNHNV and CDR2 YYDKDF (reference sequence). The V end lost 0 bases, the J end lost 5 bases, and 4 bases lay between the germline ends. There are 12 residues in the CDR3. CDR3 nucleotides: TGTGCCACCAGCAGAGATACGGAGACCCAGTACTTC. It specifies CATSRDTETQYF.

This chain joins TRBV28 and TRBJ1-2, with 9 bases lining up with TRBD1. CDR1 and CDR2 from the germline V gene are MDHEN and SYDVKM. The V and J ends lost 4 bases and 2 bases, in that order; junction bases with no gene match: 5. CDR3 length equals 15 residues. Here the CDR3 reads CASSSGQGTNYGYTF. CDR3 sequence (DNA): TGTGCCAGCAGTTCAGGACAGGGGACAAACTATGGCTACACCTTC.

The genes are TRBV4-1 and TRBJ2-7; TRBD1 agrees at 9 bases. The trim removed 1 base at V and 4 bases at J, leaving 17 bases unmatched. There are 19 residues in the CDR3. Germline V gene sequence: CDR1 MGHRA, CDR2 YSYEKL. CDR3: CASSQARSVQGAYQYEQYF. CDR3 sequence (DNA): TGCGCCAGCAGCCAAGCCCGATCGGTACAGGGGGCTTATCAGTACGAGCAGTACTTC.

V and J are TRBV6-6 and TRBJ1-1, with a weak D call TRBD1 (5 bases). This CDR3 region has 12 residues. In germline, CDR1 is MNHNY, CDR2 SVGAGI (reference sequence). Trimming removed 4 bases at V and 4 bases at J, with 7 bases between. CDR3 residues: CASSSGRTEAFF. The DNA of the CDR3 is TGTGCCAGCAGTTCAGGGCGCACTGAAGCTTTCTTT.

The chain combines TRBV28 with TRBJ2-7; D is undetermined. CDR1 is MDHEN, CDR2 SYDVKM, per germline. The CDR3 extends over 12 amino acids. V was shortened by 5 bases and J by 4 bases, with 9 bases between the two germline ends. CDR3 region: CASSQGRYEQYF. The CDR3 DNA follows: TGTGCCAGCAGTCAAGGGCGGTACGAGCAGTACTTC.

The J gene is TRBJ2-1, the V gene TRBV9; D is undetermined. Trimming removed 7 bases at V and 7 bases at J, with 18 bases between. There are 14 residues in the CDR3. Looked up from germline, CDR1 is SGDLS and CDR2 is YYNGEE. The DNA for the CDR3 is TGTGCCAGCTCGTCGAGAGTGTCTTTGAATGAGCAGTTCTTC. This encodes CASSSRVSLNEQFF.

The chain joins TRBV19 to TRBJ1-1; D unresolved. This CDR3 contains 15 residues. Trimming stripped 5 bases from V and 7 bases from J, with 20 bases between. Germline CDR1 LNHDA, CDR2 SQIVND (reference sequence). The DNA of the CDR3 is TGTGCCAGTAGTTCCCCGCGGGAGGGAAATCGTGAAGCTTTCTTT. Translated: CASSSPREGNREAFF.

The DNA for the CDR3 is TGCAGCGTTGTTTTTGACAGCCAAAATCGCTACGAGCAGTACTTC. This gives the protein CSVVFDSQNRYEQYF. The gene calls are TRBV29-1 and TRBJ2-7, with D possibly TRBD1 on 5 matching bases. The CDR3 is 15 amino acids. Deletions cut 4 bases from V and 3 bases from J, with 19 bases between. The V gene's germline CDR1 is SQVTM and CDR2 ANQGSEA.

The chain carries TRBV2 and TRBJ1-1, with D possibly matching TRBD1 (5 bases). Per germline, CDR1 SNHLY and CDR2 FYNNEI. V lost 8 bases and J 1 base, leaving 17 bases between the germline ends. The CDR3 is 15 amino acids. CDR3 nucleotide sequence: TGTGCCAGCCGAAGGTCCGGGGCTGCGAACACTGAAGCTTTCTTT. Protein: CASRRSGAANTEAFF.

The rearrangement joins TRBV6-5 to TRBJ2-2, with 7 bases identical to TRBD1. Germline CDR1 and CDR2: MNHEY and SVGAGI. This CDR3 has 14 amino acids. J gave up 6 bases and V 2 bases, and 3 bases lay outside the gene matches. For the CDR3, the DNA is TGTGCCAGCAGTTACGTGCAGGGGGCCGGGGAGCTGTTTTTT. Translated: CASSYVQGAGELFF.

The V gene is TRBV7-9, the J gene TRBJ2-2; TRBD1 might be the D (6 bases). Trimming took off 5 bases at V and 7 bases at J, with 11 bases between the two ends. The CDR3 length is 13 residues. The germline CDR1 and CDR2 sequences are SEHNR and FQNEAQ (reference sequence). CDR3 region: CASSTGQYGELFF. DNA of the CDR3: TGTGCCAGCAGCACCGGACAGTACGGGGAGCTGTTTTTT.

This chain connects TRBV9 to TRBJ2-5, with 7 bases aligning to TRBD2. The J call is doubtful: the DNA matches TRBJ2-7 better. The CDR3 sequence is 15 residues long. CDR1 SGDLS and CDR2 YYNGEE come from the germline V gene. The DNA for the CDR3 is TGTGCCAGCAGCGTAACGGGAGGCCTGCCCTACGAGCAGTACTTC. Amino acids: CASSVTGGLPYEQYF.

The J gene is TRBJ1-4, the V gene TRBV7-9; 12 bases fit TRBD1. The CDR3 covers 14 residues. Germline trimming cut 5 bases from V and 7 bases from J; bases unmatched to any gene: 2. The germline gives CDR1 SEHNR, CDR2 FQNEAQ (reference sequence). CDR3: CASSGTGGGEKLFF. The CDR3 DNA reads TGTGCCAGCAGCGGGACAGGGGGCGGTGAAAAACTGTTTTTT.